Presented here are 15 T cell receptor beta chains from one specimen sequenced in a study of siplizumab effects on memory and regulatory T cells. Assay: immunoSEQ multiplex PCR; the TCRdb copy retains only in-frame clones and omits some. The repertoire holds about 72,000 clones, roughly 89% seen once, with roughly 30% in the top ten. The sequencing sample was made of CD8+ T cells sorted from blood. Source of these receptors: a human donor in good health.

The chain joins TRBV19 to TRBJ2-1, with D possibly being TRBD1 or TRBD2 (5 bases each). Deletions cut 9 bases from V and 1 base from J, with 13 bases between. Germline V lookup: CDR1 LNHDA, CDR2 SQIVND (reference sequence). This CDR3 is built from 14 residues. The CDR3 sequence: CASQRGDSYNEQFF. The CDR3 DNA reads TGTGCCAGCCAAAGAGGGGATTCCTACAATGAGCAGTTCTTC.

The chain joins TRBV2 to TRBJ2-3; the match to TRBD2 covers 9 bases. With 2 bases clipped from V and 0 bases from J, the junction kept 6 bases outside the gene matches. This CDR3 has 17 residues. CDR1 SNHLY and CDR2 FYNNEI come from the germline V gene. As DNA, the CDR3 is TGTGCCAGCAGTGAATTCCCGACTAGCGGAAGCACAGATACGCAGTATTTT. Its protein product is CASSEFPTSGSTDTQYF.

The CDR3 DNA follows: TGTGCCAGCAGTGAATATCTAGGAGGGCTCATCAATGAGCAGTTCTTC. Amino acids: CASSEYLGGLINEQFF. The genes are TRBV25-1 and TRBJ2-1, with D perhaps TRBD2 (6 bases). The CDR3 runs to 16 residues. Trimming left V 0 bases short and J 6 bases short, with 15 bases between. Germline-derived CDR1 and CDR2 are MGHDK and SYGVNS.

The rearrangement uses TRBV19 and TRBJ1-2, with D possibly being TRBD1 (5 bases). The CDR3 sequence is 16 residues long. Trimming cost V 6 bases and J 1 base, with 18 bases left between them. Germline V lookup: CDR1 LNHDA, CDR2 SQIVND (reference sequence). The CDR3 bases are TGTGCCAGTAGCCCCCCTTTCGGGGCACTTAACTATGGCTACACCTTC. This translates into CASSPPFGALNYGYTF.

J is TRBJ1-4 and V is TRBV9; D is uncertain. This CDR3 region has 15 residues. Germline V lookup: CDR1 SGDLS, CDR2 YYNGEE. V lost 0 bases and J lost 0, with 6 bases in between. The DNA for the CDR3 is TGTGCCAGCAGCGTAGGAGGCGCAACTAATGAAAAACTGTTTTTT. Its translation is CASSVGGATNEKLFF. Based on the CDR3 plus reference TRBV9 and TRBJ1-4, the full variable domain is DSGVTQTPKHLITATGQRVTLRCSPRSGDLSVYWYQQSLDQGLQFLIQYYNGEERAKGNILERFSAQQFPDLHSELNLSSLELGDSALYFCASSVGGATNEKLFFGSGTQLSVL.

The chain recombines TRBV11-2 with TRBJ2-5; 10 nucleotides match TRBD1. The J call is in doubt because the DNA end fits TRBJ2-7 better. CDR3 size: 14 residues. The germline gives CDR1 SGHAT, CDR2 FQNNGV. The CDR3 reads CASSPGQGTYEQYF. The CDR3 DNA reads as TGTGCCAGCAGCCCGGGACAGGGGACCTACGAGCAGTACTTC.

The rearrangement links TRBV7-2 to TRBJ2-7; D possibly corresponds to TRBD2 (6 bases). Deletions cut 6 bases from V and 0 bases from J, with 18 bases between. CDR3 length: 16 residues. Per the germline V gene, CDR1 is SGHTA and CDR2 is FQGNSA. The CDR3 region is CASSSPVRGLSYEQYF. CDR3 bases: TGTGCCAGCAGTTCTCCGGTTAGGGGACTCTCCTACGAGCAGTACTTC.

The gene calls are TRBV19 and TRBJ2-7; 7 positions match TRBD2. Germline values: CDR1 LNHDA, CDR2 SQIVND (reference sequence). The J segment lost 2 bases and the V segment lost 1 base, leaving 2 bases of the junction unmatched. The CDR3 is 14 amino acids. CDR3 sequence reads: CASSIGGGAYEQYF. In DNA form, the CDR3 reads TGTGCCAGTAGTATAGGGGGGGGAGCCTACGAGCAGTACTTC.

The chain has TRBV5-1 and TRBJ1-2; no definite D call. Germline-derived CDR1 and CDR2 are SGHRS and YFSETQ. V was cut by 0 bases and J by 0 bases, with 9 bases left in between. The CDR3 covers 15 residues. CDR3 protein: CASSLDAGANYGYTF. The CDR3 DNA sequence: TGCGCCAGCAGCTTGGATGCAGGAGCTAACTATGGCTACACCTTC.

This chain uses TRBV14 with TRBJ2-7; D gene uncertain. In germline, CDR1 is SGHDN, CDR2 FVKESK. This CDR3 contains 14 residues. Trimming took off 2 bases at V and 3 bases at J, with 11 bases between the two ends. The CDR3 is CASSQPESYYEQYF. CDR3 coding DNA: TGTGCCAGCAGCCAACCCGAATCCTACTACGAGCAGTACTTC. The full variable domain, rest sourced from reference TRBV14 and TRBJ2-7, is EAGVTQFPSHSVIEKGQTVTLRCDPISGHDNLYWYRRVMGKEIKFLLHFVKESKQDESGMPNNRFLAERTGGTYSTLKVQPAELEDSGVYFCASSQPESYYEQYFGPGTRLTVT.

The gene calls are TRBV7-2 and TRBJ2-2, with D unclear. The CDR3 covers 12 residues. The germline V gene has CDR1 SGHTA and CDR2 FQGNSA. Between the trimmed V and J ends, which lost 1 base and 7 bases, there was a span of 4 bases. This CDR3 reads CASSLVDGELFF. The CDR3 nucleotides read TGTGCCAGCAGCTTAGTTGACGGGGAGCTGTTTTTT.

V gene TRBV7-9 combines with J gene TRBJ2-2; the match to TRBD1 covers 9 bases. CDR3 length: 16 amino acids. Germline values: CDR1 SEHNR, CDR2 FQNEAQ (reference sequence). V shed 5 bases, J shed 9 bases, and the junction held 13 bases outside the gene matches. The DNA for the CDR3 is TGTGCCAGCAGCCCCCTCAGGGACAGGGTTCTCTGGGAGCTGTTTTTT. This codes for CASSPLRDRVLWELFF.

The chain links TRBV9 to TRBJ2-6; TRBD1 matches at 7 bases. This CDR3 contains 18 residues. The ends lost 4 bases at V and 0 bases at J; junction bases unmatched: 10. The germline gives CDR1 SGDLS, CDR2 YYNGEE. CDR3 nucleotide sequence: TGTGCCAGCAGCCCAGGAGACAGGGTAAGCTCTGGGGCCAACGTCCTGACTTTC. Residues: CASSPGDRVSSGANVLTF.

CDR3 amino acids: CASSEVGGSGETQYF. CDR3 DNA: TGTGCCAGCAGTGAAGTCGGGGGCTCTGGAGAGACCCAGTACTTC. The V gene is TRBV6-1, the J gene TRBJ2-5; D might be TRBD1 or TRBD2, each matching 6 bases. V lost 1 base and J 4 bases, leaving 13 bases between the germline ends. CDR3 length: 15 amino acids. Germline assignment: CDR1 MNHNS and CDR2 SASEGT.

About this clone: The sample has other DNA sequences that encode this CDR3 too. The rearrangement uses TRBV5-1 and TRBJ1-1; no clear D. Trimming removed 7 bases at V and 0 bases at J, with 13 bases between. The CDR3 is made up of 14 amino acids. The V gene's germline CDR1 is SGHRS and CDR2 YFSETQ. CDR3 DNA: TGCGCCAGCGCGTATGAAAAACTGAACACTGAAGCTTTCTTT. It translates to CASAYEKLNTEAFF. Full variable domain (outside the CDR3, taken from reference TRBV5-1 and TRBJ1-1): KAGVTQTPRYLIKTRGQQVTLSCSPISGHRSVSWYQQTPGQGLQFLFEYFSETQRNKGNFPGRFSGRQFSNSRSEMNVSTLELGDSALYLCASAYEKLNTEAFFGQGTRLTVV.